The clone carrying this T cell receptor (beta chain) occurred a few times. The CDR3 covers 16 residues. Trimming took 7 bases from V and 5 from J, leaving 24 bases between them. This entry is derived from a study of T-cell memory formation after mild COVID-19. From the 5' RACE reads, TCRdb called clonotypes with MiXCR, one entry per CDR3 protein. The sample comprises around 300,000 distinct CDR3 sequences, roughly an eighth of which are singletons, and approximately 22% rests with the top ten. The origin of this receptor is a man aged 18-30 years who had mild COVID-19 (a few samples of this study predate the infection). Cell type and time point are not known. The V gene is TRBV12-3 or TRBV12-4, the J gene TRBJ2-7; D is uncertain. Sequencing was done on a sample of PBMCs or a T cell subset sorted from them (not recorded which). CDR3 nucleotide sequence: TGTGCCAGCACCGACCAAAGTAACCCTCCACTCGACGAGCAGTACGTC. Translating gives CASTDQSNPPLDEQYV.